The 6 T cell receptor beta chains in this list originate from one sample, sequenced in a study of blood T cell repertoires in COVID-19. Generated by immunoSEQ multiplex PCR, the TCRdb table keeps only in-frame clones and is missing some. The repertoire consists of 190,000 or so clones, with approximately 78% occurring once and the leading ten covering around 8.8%. The sample consisted of PBMCs or T cells enriched from blood (not recorded which). All receptors come from a man between 35 and 55 years old who had recovered from COVID-19.

V is TRBV3-1 (or the pseudogene TRBV3-2) and J is TRBJ2-1, with D maybe TRBD2 (5 bases). Per the germline V gene, CDR1 is LGHDT and CDR2 is YNNKEL (reference sequence). This CDR3 is built from 13 residues. The germline V and J ends were trimmed by 3 bases and 7 bases, with 10 bases remaining between them. The CDR3 DNA reads as TGTGCCAGCAGCCATCGTAGCGCGAATGAGCAGTTCTTC. This sequence encodes CASSHRSANEQFF.

This clone was found a few times. The chain joins TRBV30 to TRBJ2-7, with 8 bases that match TRBD2. The CDR3 totals 13 residues. The J segment lost 2 bases and the V segment lost 3 bases, leaving 3 bases of the junction unmatched. The germline gives CDR1 GTSNPN, CDR2 SVGIG (reference sequence). DNA for the CDR3: TGTGCCTGGAGCGGGGGGGGCACCTACGAGCAGTACTTC. Its protein is CAWSGGGTYEQYF.

There are a few counts of this clone. This chain joins TRBV15 and TRBJ1-2, with a possible D match to TRBD1 (5 bases). Germline CDR1 reads LNHNV; CDR2 reads YYDKDF (reference sequence). CDR3 length equals 14 residues. The V end was cut by 0 bases, the J end by 2 bases, with 7 bases between. CDR3 loop: CATSRDRGNYGYTF. The CDR3 DNA sequence: TGTGCCACCAGCAGAGATCGGGGGAACTATGGCTACACCTTC.

The chain links TRBV12-5 to TRBJ1-2; 10 nucleotides match TRBD1. The CDR3 is 14 amino acids. The V gene end was trimmed by 6 bases and the J gene end by 6 bases; junction bases not matched to a gene: 7. Looked up from germline, CDR1 is LGHNT and CDR2 is FRNRAP. CDR3 amino acids: CASGNVGQGNGYTF. CDR3 nucleotides: TGTGCTAGTGGGAACGTGGGACAGGGGAATGGCTACACCTTC.

This clone was counted between two and nine times. The chain employs TRBV19 and TRBJ1-3; no reliable D call. V dropped 7 bases and J dropped 1 base, with 8 bases sitting between them. The CDR3 runs to 13 residues. CDR1 is LNHDA, CDR2 SQIVND, per germline (reference sequence). In DNA form, the CDR3 reads TGTGCCAGTACTCCGGTTTCTGGAAACACCATATATTTT. Translation gives CASTPVSGNTIYF.

The table lists this clone with a few counts. V and J are TRBV11-2 and TRBJ2-5; 8 nucleotides align to TRBD1. Trimming cost V 5 bases and J 6 bases; bases outside gene matches: 8. Germline lookup yields CDR1 SGHAT and CDR2 FQNNGV. The CDR3 spans 14 residues. This chain's CDR3 is CASSRGQGGKTQYF. The DNA for the CDR3 is TGTGCCAGCAGCCGAGGACAGGGCGGGAAGACCCAGTACTTC.